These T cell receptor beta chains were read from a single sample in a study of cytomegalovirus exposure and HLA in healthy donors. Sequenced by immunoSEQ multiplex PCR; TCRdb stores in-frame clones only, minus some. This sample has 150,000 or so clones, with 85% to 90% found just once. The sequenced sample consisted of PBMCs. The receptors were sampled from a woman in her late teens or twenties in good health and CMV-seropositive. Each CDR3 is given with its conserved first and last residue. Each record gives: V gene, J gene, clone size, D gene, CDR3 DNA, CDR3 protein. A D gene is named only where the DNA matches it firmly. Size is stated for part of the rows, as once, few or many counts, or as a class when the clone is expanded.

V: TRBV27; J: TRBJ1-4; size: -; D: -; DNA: TGTGCCAGCAGTTCCTGGGACACAACTAATGAAAAACTGTTTTTT; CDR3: CASSSWDTTNEKLFF
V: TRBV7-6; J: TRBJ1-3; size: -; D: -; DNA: TGTGCCAGCAGCTCTATCCTGACCAAGGCCGCGGCTGGAAACACCATATATTTT; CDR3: CASSSILTKAAAGNTIYF
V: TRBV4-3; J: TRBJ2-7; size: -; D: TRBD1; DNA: TGCGCCAGCAGCCAGGCCGGGACAGAGACTCCCTACGAGCAGTACTTC; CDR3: CASSQAGTETPYEQYF
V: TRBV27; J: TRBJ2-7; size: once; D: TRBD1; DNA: TGTGCCAGCACCGCCTCCGGGTACAGGGGCTCCGAGCAGTACTTC; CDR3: CASTASGYRGSEQYF
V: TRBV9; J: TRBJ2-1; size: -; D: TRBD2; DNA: TGTGCCAGCAGCGAAATAGCGGGGGAACTCGGCCGGCAGTTCTTC; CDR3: CASSEIAGELGRQFF
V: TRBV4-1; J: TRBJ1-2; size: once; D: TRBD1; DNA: TGCGCCAGCAGGGGGACAGCCTTCTATGGCTACACCTTC; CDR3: CASRGTAFYGYTF
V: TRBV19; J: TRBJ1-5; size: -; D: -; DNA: TGTGCCAGTAGTATAAGAGGGCCTAGCAATCAGCCCCAGCATTTT; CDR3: CASSIRGPSNQPQHF
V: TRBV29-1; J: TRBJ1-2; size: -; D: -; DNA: TGCAGCGGGGGGGGCGACTATGGCTACACCTTC; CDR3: CSGGGDYGYTF
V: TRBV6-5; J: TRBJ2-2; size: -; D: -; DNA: TGTGCCAGCAGTTCTCCGGGAGACACCGGGGAGCTGTTTTTT; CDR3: CASSSPGDTGELFF
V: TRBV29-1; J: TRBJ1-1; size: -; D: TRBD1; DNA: TGCAGCGTTGTCGGGACAGGGAACACTGAAGCTTTCTTT; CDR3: CSVVGTGNTEAFF
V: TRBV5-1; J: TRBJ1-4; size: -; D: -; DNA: TGCGCCAGCAGCTGGGCGGCGGGGGATGAAAAACTGTTTTTT; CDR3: CASSWAAGDEKLFF
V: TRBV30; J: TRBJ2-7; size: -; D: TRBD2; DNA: TGTGCCTGGAGTCCTTGGCGGGGGGTTCTAGGAGAGCAGTACTTC; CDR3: CAWSPWRGVLGEQYF
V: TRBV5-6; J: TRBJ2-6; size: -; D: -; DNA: TGTGCCAGCAGCCGGGACTCTTGGAGGTCTGGGGCCAACGTCCTGACTTTC; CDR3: CASSRDSWRSGANVLTF
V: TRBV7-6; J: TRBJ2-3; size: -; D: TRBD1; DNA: TGTGCCAGCAGCTACCGGGACAGGGAGGGGGATACGCAGTATTTT; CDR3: CASSYRDREGDTQYF
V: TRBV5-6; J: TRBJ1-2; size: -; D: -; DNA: TGTGCCAGCAGCAATGGGGGCGCCTTCGGGTATGGCTACACCTTC; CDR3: CASSNGGAFGYGYTF
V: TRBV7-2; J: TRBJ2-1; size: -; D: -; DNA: TGTGCCAGCAGCTTAGACAGGGTAGGGGCCAATGAGCAGTTCTTC; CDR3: CASSLDRVGANEQFF
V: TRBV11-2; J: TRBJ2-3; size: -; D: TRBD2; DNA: TGTGCCAGCAGCTTAGTGGGCGGGGGGGCCACAGATACGCAGTATTTT; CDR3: CASSLVGGGATDTQYF
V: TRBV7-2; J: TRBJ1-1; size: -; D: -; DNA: TGTGCCAGCAGCTTAGGGGGGGTGGACACTGAAGCTTTCTTT; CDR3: CASSLGGVDTEAFF
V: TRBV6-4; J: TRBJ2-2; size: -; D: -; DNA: TGTGCCAGCAGTCGGGTCGGCGGGGAGCTGTTTTTT; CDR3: CASSRVGGELFF
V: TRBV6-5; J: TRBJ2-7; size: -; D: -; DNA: TGTGCCAGCAGCGACAGCTCCTACGAGCAGTACTTC; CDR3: CASSDSSYEQYF
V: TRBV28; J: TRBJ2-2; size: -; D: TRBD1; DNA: TGTGCCAGCAGTCGGGACAGGCGGAACACCGGGGAGCTGTTTTTT; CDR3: CASSRDRRNTGELFF
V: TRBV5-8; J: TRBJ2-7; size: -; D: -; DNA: TGTGCCAGCAGCTTGCACCTACGCATTCCCTACGAGCAGTACTTC; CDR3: CASSLHLRIPYEQYF
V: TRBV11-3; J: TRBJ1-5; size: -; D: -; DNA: TGTGCCAGCAGCTTAGTCCCCGCAGGGACAATAGGTCAGCCCCAGCATTTT; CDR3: CASSLVPAGTIGQPQHF
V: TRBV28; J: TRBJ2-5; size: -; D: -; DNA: TGTGCCAGCAGCCCGGGGACTATAGACAGGGGCCTTTGGGAGACCCAGTACTTC; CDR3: CASSPGTIDRGLWETQYF
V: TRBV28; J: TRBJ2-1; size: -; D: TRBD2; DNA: TGTGCCAGCAGGCGCAGGACTAGCGGGGTCGATGAGCAGTTCTTC; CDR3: CASRRRTSGVDEQFF
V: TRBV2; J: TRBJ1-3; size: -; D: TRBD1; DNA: TGTGCCAGCACCCTGACAGGGGCTGGAAACACCATATATTTT; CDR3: CASTLTGAGNTIYF
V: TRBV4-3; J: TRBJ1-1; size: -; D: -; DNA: TGCGCCAGCAGCCAAGCCCAGCGCTTCACTGAAGCTTTCTTT; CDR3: CASSQAQRFTEAFF
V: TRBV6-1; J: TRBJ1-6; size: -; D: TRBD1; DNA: TGTGCCAGCAGTGAAGGGGTGAACAGGGGAGGTAATTCACCCCTCCACTTT; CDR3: CASSEGVNRGGNSPLHF
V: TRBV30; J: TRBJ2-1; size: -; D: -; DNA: TGTGCCTGGAGTGTTCGTGCGACTATTGCCTACAATGAGCAGTTCTTC; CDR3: CAWSVRATIAYNEQFF
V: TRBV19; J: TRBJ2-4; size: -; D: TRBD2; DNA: TGTGCCAGTAGTATAGATGACGGGCGGGGGAACATTCAGTACTTC; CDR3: CASSIDDGRGNIQYF
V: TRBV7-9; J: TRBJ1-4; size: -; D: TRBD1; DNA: TGTGCCAGCAGCTTAGTAGGCAAGGACAGGGGTGAAAAACTGTTTTTT; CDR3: CASSLVGKDRGEKLFF
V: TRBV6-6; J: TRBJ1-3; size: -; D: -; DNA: TGTGCCAGCACACGGGGGGGGCCTGGCTCTGGAAACACCATATATTTT; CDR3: CASTRGGPGSGNTIYF
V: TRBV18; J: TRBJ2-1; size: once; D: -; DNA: TGTGCCAGCTCACCAGCGGCTGAGCAGTTCTTC; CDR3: CASSPAAEQFF
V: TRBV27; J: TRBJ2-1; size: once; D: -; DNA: TGTGCCAGCAGTTTATTTCCAGACAGGGAGCAGTTCTTC; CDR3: CASSLFPDREQFF
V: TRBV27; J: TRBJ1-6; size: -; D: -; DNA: TGTGCCAGCAGTTCACCCCCGGGGGTCTATAATTCACCCCTCCACTTT; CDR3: CASSSPPGVYNSPLHF
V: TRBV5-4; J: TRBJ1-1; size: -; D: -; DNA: TGTGCCAGCAGCCGTCTGGGACTAATGAACACTGAAGCTTTCTTT; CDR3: CASSRLGLMNTEAFF
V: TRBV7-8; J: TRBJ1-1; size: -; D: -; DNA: TGTGCCAGCAGCTTTAATTGGGCGAACACTGAAGCTTTCTTT; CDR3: CASSFNWANTEAFF
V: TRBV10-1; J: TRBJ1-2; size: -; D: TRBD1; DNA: TGCGCCAGCAGTGACGGCAGGGGGCGTAGAGGCTACACCTTC; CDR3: CASSDGRGRRGYTF
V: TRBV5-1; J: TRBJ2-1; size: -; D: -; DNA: TGCGCCAGCAGCTGGATCGAGGGTGAGCAGTTCTTC; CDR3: CASSWIEGEQFF
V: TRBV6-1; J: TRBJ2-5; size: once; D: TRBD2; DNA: TGTGCCAGCAGTGAGGGGACTAGCTCTCAAGAGACCCAGTACTTC; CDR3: CASSEGTSSQETQYF
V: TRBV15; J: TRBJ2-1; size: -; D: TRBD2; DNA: TGTGCCACCAGCCGAGGGTGGGGGACTAGCGGGGGGAATGAGCAGTTCTTC; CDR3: CATSRGWGTSGGNEQFF
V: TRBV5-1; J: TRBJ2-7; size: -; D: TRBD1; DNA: TGCGCCAGCAGCTTTACGGGACAGGGGAGCTACGAGCAGTACTTC; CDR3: CASSFTGQGSYEQYF